The source of this T cell receptor (beta chain) is a study of blood T cell repertoires in COVID-19. CDR3 length equals 14 residues. Trimming cost V 8 bases and J 4 bases, with 17 bases left between them. Germline-derived CDR1 and CDR2 are MDHEN and SYDVKM. Cohort allocation depended upon clinical history that participants reported. Sequencing was performed with immunoSEQ multiplex PCR; in TCRdb, only in-frame clones are kept and a portion is missing. The table has about 150,000 clones, around 85% seen once. The V gene is TRBV28, the J gene TRBJ1-1; TRBD1 is a possible D gene (5 bases). The sample was PBMCs or T cells enriched from blood (not recorded which). The receptor was isolated from a woman in her thirties or forties who had recovered from COVID-19. CDR3 in amino acids: CASPPGGDVTEAFF. In DNA form, the CDR3 reads TGTGCCAGCCCCCCGGGGGGGGATGTCACTGAAGCTTTCTTT.